This TCR beta chain was sequenced for a study of identical twins. Study-level results: Out-of-frame TCR alpha sharing in monozygotic twins exceeded recombination model predictions.

Germline V gene sequence: CDR1 SQVTM, CDR2 ANQGSEA. The CDR3 is 14 residues long. V lost 1 base and J lost 2; bases outside the gene matches: 4. MiXCR, run by TCRdb on the 5' RACE reads, gives a single entry per CDR3 protein. The data show hundreds of thousands of distinct CDR3 sequences, about 20% seen once. For this clonotype: Its cognate antigen is unknown.

These data were likewise used in another study, on T cells expressing NK-cell markers. Turning to that study: Once again these clonotypes came out on top in the CD3+CD56-NKG2C+ fraction of several donors.

Sequenced material: PBMCs. This chain joins TRBV29-1 and TRBJ1-2; 7 bases match TRBD1. The source is a woman younger than 30 in good health. This CDR3 is CSVEVIQGNYGYTF. The CDR3 DNA reads TGCAGCGTTGAAGTGATACAGGGGAACTATGGCTACACCTTC.